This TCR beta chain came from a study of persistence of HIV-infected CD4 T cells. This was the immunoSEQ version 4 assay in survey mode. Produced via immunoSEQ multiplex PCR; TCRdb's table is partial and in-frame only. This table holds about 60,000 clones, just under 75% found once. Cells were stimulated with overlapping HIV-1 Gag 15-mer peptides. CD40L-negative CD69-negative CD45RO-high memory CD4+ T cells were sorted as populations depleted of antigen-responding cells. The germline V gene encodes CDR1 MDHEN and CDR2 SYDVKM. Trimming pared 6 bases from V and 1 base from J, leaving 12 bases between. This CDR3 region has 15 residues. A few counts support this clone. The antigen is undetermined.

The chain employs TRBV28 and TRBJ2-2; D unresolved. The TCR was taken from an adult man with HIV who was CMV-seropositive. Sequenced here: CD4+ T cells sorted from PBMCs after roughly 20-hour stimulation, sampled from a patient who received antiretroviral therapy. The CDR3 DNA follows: TGTGCCAGCAGCCCCCCGGACGGGAACACCGGGGAGCTGTTTTTT. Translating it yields CASSPPDGNTGELFF.